The source of this TCR beta chain is a study of blood T cell repertoires in COVID-19. This CDR3 has 16 residues. CDR1 SEHNR and CDR2 FQNEAQ come from the germline V gene (reference sequence). Trimming cost V 1 base and J 10 bases; bases outside gene matches: 10. Clones were sequenced by immunoSEQ multiplex PCR, and TCRdb holds only the in-frame ones, with some missing. The sample has 150,000 to 200,000 clones; 82% are singletons. V is TRBV7-9 and J is TRBJ1-6; 7 nucleotides align to TRBD1. The sequence was collected from a woman aged 40 to 55 with COVID-19, enrolled during active disease. The sequenced sample was peripheral blood. CDR3 sequence reads: CASSLETGSRGSPLHF. The CDR3 DNA reads as TGTGCCAGCAGCTTAGAGACAGGGAGCCGCGGGTCACCCCTCCACTTT.